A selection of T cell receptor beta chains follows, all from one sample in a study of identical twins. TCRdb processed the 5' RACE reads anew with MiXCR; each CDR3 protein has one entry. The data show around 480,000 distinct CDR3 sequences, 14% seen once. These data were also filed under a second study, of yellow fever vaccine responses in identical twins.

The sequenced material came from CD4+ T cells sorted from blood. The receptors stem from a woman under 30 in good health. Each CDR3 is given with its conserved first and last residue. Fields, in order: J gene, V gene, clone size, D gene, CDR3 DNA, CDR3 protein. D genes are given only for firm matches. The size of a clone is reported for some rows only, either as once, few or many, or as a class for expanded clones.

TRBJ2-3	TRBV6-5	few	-	TGTGCCAGCAGTCCCGGGACTGCGACCAGCACAGATACGCAGTATTTT	CASSPGTATSTDTQYF
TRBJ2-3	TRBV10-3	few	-	TGTGCCATCAGTGTCCTACAGGGATCAGATACGCAGTATTTT	CAISVLQGSDTQYF
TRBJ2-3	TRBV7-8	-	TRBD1	TGTGCCAGCAGCCTGGGACAGCGACTTAGCACAGATACGCAGTATTTT	CASSLGQRLSTDTQYF
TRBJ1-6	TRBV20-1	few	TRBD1	TGCAGTGCTTTCCGGGACAGGGCTAATTCACCCCTCCACTTT	CSAFRDRANSPLHF
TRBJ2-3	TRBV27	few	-	TGTGCCAGCAGTTTATCGGAAAGGCGCACAGATACGCAGTATTTT	CASSLSERRTDTQYF
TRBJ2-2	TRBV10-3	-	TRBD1	TGTGCCACCGCGGGGACAGGGACCGGGGAGCTGTTTTTT	CATAGTGTGELFF
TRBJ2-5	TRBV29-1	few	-	TGCAGCGGACTAACCCCCGGCCGAGCCGCAGAGACCCAGTACTTC	CSGLTPGRAAETQYF
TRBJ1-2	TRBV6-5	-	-	TGTGCCAGCAGTTACAAGGGGGACGGCTACACCTTC	CASSYKGDGYTF
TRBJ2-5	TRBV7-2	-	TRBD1	TGTGCCAGCAGCCCATGGGACAGGGGGCTTGTCCAGACCCAGTACTTC	CASSPWDRGLVQTQYF
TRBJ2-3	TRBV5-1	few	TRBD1	TGCGCCAGCAGCGCTCAGACAGGGAACACAGATACGCAGTATTTT	CASSAQTGNTDTQYF
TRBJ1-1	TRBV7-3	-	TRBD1	TGTGCCAGCAGCTACACAGGGACAGGGTTGGGTGAAGCTTTCTTT	CASSYTGTGLGEAFF
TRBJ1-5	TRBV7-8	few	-	TGTGCCAGCAGCGCAGGAGGCGGCTATAGCAATCAGCCCCAGCATTTT	CASSAGGGYSNQPQHF
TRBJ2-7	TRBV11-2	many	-	TGTGCCAGCAGTCCGGGGCCCGGATCCAAGCAGTACTTC	CASSPGPGSKQYF
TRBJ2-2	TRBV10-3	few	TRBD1	TGTGCCATCAGCCCGACAGGGGGGATAAACACCGGGGAGCTGTTTTTT	CAISPTGGINTGELFF
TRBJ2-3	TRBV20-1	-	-	TGCAGTGCTTCGGGGGGGACAGCATATACAGATACGCAGTATTTT	CSASGGTAYTDTQYF
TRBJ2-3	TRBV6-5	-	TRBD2	TGTGCCAGCAGTTACGCAATTGTGGCGGGGGGCGTCGATACGCAGTATTTT	CASSYAIVAGGVDTQYF
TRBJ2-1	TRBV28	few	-	TGTGCCAGCAGTTTATATCTCGGGGACGGTAACAATGAGCAGTTCTTC	CASSLYLGDGNNEQFF
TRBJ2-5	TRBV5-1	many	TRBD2	TGCGCCAGCAGCTTGGAGGGACTACAAGAGACCCAGTACTTC	CASSLEGLQETQYF